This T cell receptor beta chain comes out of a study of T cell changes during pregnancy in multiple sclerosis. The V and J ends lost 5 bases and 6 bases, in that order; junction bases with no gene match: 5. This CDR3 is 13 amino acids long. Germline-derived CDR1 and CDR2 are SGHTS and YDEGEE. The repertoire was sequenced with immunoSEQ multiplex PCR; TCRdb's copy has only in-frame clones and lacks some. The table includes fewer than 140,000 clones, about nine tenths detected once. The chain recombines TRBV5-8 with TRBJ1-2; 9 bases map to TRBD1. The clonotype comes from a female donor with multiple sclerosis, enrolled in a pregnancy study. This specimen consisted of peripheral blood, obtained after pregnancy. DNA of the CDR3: TGTGCCAGCAGAAGAGGGACAGGGAATGGCTACACCTTC. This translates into CASRRGTGNGYTF.